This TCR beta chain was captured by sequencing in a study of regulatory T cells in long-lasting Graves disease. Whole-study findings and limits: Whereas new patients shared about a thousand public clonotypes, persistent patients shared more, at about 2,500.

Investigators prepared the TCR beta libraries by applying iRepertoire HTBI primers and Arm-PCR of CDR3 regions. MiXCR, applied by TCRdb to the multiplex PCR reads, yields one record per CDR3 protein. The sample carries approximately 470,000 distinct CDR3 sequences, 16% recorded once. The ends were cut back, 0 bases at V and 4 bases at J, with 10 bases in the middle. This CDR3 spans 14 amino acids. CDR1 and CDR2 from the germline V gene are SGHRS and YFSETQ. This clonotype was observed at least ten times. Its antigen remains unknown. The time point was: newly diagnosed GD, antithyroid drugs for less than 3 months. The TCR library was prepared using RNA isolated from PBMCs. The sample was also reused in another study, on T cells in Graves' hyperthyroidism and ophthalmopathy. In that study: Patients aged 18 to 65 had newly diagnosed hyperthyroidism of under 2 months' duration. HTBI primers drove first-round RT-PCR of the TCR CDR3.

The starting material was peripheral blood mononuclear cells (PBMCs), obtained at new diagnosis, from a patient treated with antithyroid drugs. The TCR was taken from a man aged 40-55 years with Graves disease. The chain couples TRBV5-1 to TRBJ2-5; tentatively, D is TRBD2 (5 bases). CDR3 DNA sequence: TGCGCCAGCAGCTTGGCCACGGCGGGAGAGACCCAGTACTTC. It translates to CASSLATAGETQYF. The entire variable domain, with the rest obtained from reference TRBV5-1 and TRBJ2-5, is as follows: KAGVTQTPRYLIKTRGQQVTLSCSPISGHRSVSWYQQTPGQGLQFLFEYFSETQRNKGNFPGRFSGRQFSNSRSEMNVSTLELGDSALYLCASSLATAGETQYFGPGTRLLVL.